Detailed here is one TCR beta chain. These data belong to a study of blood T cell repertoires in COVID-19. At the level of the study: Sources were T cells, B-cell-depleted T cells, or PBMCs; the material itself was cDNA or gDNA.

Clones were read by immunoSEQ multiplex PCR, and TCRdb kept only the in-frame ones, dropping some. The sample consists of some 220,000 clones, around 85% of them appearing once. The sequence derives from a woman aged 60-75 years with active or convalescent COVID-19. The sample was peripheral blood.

The CDR3 region is CASRGRSGGGYNEQFF. The CDR3 DNA is TGTGCCAGCAGGGGCAGAAGCGGGGGAGGTTACAATGAGCAGTTCTTC. The rearrangement links TRBV28 to TRBJ2-1, with 8 bases that match TRBD2. The germline CDR1 and CDR2 sequences are MDHEN and SYDVKM. This CDR3 region has 16 residues. After removal of 6 bases from V and 4 bases from J, the junction contained 11 bases not matched to a gene.